The 5 T cell receptor beta chains presented below share a single source sample, sequenced in a study of vaccination effects on CD4 cells after COVID-19. For these TCRs, the target antigens are not known. The repertoire was sequenced with immunoSEQ multiplex PCR; TCRdb's copy has only in-frame clones and lacks some. Of tens of thousands of clones detected, just under 80% appear once; the ten largest clones hold approximately 6%. Sequencing followed a ViraFEST assay step that expanded antigen-specific CD4+ T cells with viral peptide pools. The authors isolated CD4+ T cells after around 11 days of culture. Vaccine recipients lacked prior SARS-CoV-2 infection and had negative nucleocapsid antibodies. Sequenced here: CD4+ T cells from PBMCs cultured with HCoV-OC43 spike peptides, sampled before COVID-19 vaccination. Subset of the sample: HCoV-OC43 spike overlapping peptide pool stimulation. These receptor sequences come from a human donor who received a COVID-19 vaccine.

The genes are TRBV2 and TRBJ1-3, with D perhaps matching TRBD1 (5 bases). CDR1 and CDR2 (germline): SNHLY, FYNNEI. The CDR3 spans 16 residues. V lost 7 bases and J lost 4, with 20 bases in between. CDR3 bases: TGTGCCAGCACTAGGGACTCTATCGGGTCGGGAAACACCATATATTTT. Protein: CASTRDSIGSGNTIYF.

The chain recombines TRBV6-5 with TRBJ2-6, with no clear D. Trimming cost V 6 bases and J 1 base, with 10 bases left between them. The CDR3 has 15 residues. In germline, CDR1 is MNHEY, CDR2 SVGAGI. The CDR3 DNA reads TGTGCCAGCAGCGCCAAAACGTCTGGGGCCAACGTCCTGACTTTC. It translates to CASSAKTSGANVLTF.

The genes are TRBV11-3 and TRBJ2-7; TRBD1 might be the D (5 bases). The CDR3 loop spans 12 amino acids. Trimming shortened V by 9 bases and J by 6 bases, and 15 bases separated the two germline ends. Germline V CDR1 and CDR2: SGHNT, YENEEA. As DNA, the CDR3 is TGTGCCAGTCGGTCCAGGGAAGGCGAGCAGTACGTC. This sequence encodes CASRSREGEQYV.

This chain joins TRBV15 and TRBJ1-2; D is unclear. Trimming took 3 bases from V and 8 from J, leaving 19 bases between them. Looked up from germline, CDR1 is LNHNV and CDR2 is YYDKDF (reference sequence). This CDR3 spans 15 amino acids. CDR3 region: CATSRGATGVGGYTF. As DNA, the CDR3 is TGTGCCACCAGCAGGGGAGCAACCGGGGTAGGGGGCTACACCTTC.

This clone was observed a few times. The CDR3 DNA follows: TGCGCCAGCAGCCAAGATGCGGCGGGCTATGGCTACACCTTC. It encodes CASSQDAAGYGYTF. The chain carries TRBV4-1 and TRBJ1-2; the D is unclear. The V end was cut by 0 bases, the J end by 4 bases, with 9 bases between. The CDR3 loop spans 14 amino acids. The germline V gene encodes CDR1 MGHRA and CDR2 YSYEKL.